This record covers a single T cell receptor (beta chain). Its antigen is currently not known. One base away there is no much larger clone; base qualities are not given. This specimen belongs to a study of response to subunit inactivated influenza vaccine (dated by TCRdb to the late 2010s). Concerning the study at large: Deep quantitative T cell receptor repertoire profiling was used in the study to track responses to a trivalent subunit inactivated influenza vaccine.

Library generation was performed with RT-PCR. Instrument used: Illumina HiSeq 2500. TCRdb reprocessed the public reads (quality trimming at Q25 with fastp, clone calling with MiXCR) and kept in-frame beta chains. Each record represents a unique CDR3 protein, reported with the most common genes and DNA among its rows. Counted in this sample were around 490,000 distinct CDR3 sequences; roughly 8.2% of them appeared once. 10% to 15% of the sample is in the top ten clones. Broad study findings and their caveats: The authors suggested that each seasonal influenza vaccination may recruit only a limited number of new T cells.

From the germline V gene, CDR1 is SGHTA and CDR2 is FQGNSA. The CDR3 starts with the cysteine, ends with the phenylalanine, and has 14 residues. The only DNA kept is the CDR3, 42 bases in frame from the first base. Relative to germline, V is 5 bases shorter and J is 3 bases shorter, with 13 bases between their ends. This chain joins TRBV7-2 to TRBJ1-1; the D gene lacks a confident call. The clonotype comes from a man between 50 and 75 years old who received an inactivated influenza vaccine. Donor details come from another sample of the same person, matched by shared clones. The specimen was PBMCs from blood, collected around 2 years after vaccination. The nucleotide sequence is TGTGCCAGCAGCACCACGATCCGGGACACTGAAGCTTTCTTT. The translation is CASSTTIRDTEAFF.